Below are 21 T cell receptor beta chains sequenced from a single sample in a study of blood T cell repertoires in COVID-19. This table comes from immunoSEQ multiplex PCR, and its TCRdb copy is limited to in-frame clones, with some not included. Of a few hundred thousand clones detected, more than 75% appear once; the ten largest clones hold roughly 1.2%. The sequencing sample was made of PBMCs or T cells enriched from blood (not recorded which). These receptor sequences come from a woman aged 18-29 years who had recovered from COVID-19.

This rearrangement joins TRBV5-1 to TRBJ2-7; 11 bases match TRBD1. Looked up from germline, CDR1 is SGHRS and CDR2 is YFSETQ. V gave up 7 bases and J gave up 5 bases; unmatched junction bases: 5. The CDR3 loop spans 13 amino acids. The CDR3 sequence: CASSGQGADEQYF. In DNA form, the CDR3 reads TGCGCCAGCTCCGGACAGGGGGCAGACGAGCAGTACTTC.

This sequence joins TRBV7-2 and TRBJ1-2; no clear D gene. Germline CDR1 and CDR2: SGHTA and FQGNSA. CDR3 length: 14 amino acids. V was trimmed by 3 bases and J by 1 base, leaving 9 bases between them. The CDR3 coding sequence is TGTGCCAGCAGCTTTTCACGAGTTAACTATGGCTACACCTTC. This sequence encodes CASSFSRVNYGYTF.

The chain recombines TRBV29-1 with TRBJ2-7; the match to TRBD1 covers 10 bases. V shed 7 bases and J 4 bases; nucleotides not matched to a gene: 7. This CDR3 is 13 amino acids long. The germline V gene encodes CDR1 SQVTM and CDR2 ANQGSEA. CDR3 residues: CSAGQGDWYEQYF. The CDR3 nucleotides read TGCAGCGCTGGACAGGGGGATTGGTACGAGCAGTACTTC.

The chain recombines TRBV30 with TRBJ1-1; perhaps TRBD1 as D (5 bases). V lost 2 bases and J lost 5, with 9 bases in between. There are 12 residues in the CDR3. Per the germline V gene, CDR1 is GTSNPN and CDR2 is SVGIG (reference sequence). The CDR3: CAWSPQGTEAFF. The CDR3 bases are TGTGCCTGGAGTCCTCAGGGAACTGAAGCTTTCTTT.

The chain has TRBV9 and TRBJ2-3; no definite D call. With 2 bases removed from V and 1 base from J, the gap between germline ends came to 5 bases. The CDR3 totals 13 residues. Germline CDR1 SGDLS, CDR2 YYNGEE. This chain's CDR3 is CASSVSGTDTQYF. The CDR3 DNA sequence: TGTGCCAGCAGCGTCAGCGGCACAGATACGCAGTATTTT.

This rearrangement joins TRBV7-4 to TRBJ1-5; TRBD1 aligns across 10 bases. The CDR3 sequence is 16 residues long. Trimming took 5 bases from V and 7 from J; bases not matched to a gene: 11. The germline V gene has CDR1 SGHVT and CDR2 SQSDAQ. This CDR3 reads CASSPGQGVPYQPQHF. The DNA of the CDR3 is TGTGCCAGCAGCCCCGGACAGGGGGTACCGTACCAGCCCCAGCATTTT.

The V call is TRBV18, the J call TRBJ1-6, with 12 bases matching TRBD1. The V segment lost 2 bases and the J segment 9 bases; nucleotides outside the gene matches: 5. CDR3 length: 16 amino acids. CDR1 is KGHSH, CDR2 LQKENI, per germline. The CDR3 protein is CASSPSGTGGISPLHF. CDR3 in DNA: TGTGCCAGCTCACCATCCGGGACAGGGGGCATTTCACCCCTCCACTTT.

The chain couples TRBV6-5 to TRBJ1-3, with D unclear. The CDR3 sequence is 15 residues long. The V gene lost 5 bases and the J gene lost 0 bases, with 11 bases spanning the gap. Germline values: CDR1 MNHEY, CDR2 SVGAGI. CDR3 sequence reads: CASSRYSFSGNTIYF. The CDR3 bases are TGTGCCAGCAGTCGCTACAGCTTCTCTGGAAACACCATATATTTT.

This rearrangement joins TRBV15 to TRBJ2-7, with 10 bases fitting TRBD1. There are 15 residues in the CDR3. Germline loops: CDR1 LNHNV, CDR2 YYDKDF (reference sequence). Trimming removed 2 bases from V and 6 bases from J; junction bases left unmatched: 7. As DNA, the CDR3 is TGTGCCACCAGCAGACGTGGGACAGGGGTATTCGAGCAGTACTTC. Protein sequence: CATSRRGTGVFEQYF.

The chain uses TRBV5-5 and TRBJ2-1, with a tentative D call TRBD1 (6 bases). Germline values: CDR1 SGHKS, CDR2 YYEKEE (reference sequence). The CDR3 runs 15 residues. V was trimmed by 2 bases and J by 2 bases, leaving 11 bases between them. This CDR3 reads CASSFGGLTYNEQFF. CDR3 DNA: TGTGCCAGCAGCTTTGGGGGCCTTACCTACAATGAGCAGTTCTTC.

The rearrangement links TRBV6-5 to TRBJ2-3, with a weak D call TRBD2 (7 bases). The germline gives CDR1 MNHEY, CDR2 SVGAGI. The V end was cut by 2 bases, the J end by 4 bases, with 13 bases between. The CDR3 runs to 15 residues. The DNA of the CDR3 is TGTGCCAGCAGTTACGAGGGGGGGGGCGCAGATACGCAGTATTTT. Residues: CASSYEGGGADTQYF.

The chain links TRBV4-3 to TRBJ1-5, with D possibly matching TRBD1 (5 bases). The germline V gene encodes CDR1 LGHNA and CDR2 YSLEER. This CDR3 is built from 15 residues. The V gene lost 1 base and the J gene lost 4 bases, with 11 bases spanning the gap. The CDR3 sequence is CASSQAAGLNQPQHF. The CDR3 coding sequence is TGCGCCAGCAGCCAAGCGGCAGGGTTGAATCAGCCCCAGCATTTT.

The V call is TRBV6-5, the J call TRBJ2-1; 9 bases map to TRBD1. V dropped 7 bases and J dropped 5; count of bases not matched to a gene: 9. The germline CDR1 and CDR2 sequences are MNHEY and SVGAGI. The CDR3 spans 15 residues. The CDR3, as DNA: TGTGCCAGCACCCCGACCGGGACAGGGAACAATGAGCAGTTCTTC. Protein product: CASTPTGTGNNEQFF.

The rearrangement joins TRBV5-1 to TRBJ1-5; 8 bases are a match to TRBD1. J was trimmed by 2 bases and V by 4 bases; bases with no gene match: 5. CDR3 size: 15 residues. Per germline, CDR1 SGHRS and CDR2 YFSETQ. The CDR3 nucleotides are TGCGCCAGCAGCAGGACAGGGCGTGGCAATCAGCCCCAGCATTTT. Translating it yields CASSRTGRGNQPQHF. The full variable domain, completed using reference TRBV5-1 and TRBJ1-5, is KAGVTQTPRYLIKTRGQQVTLSCSPISGHRSVSWYQQTPGQGLQFLFEYFSETQRNKGNFPGRFSGRQFSNSRSEMNVSTLELGDSALYLCASSRTGRGNQPQHFGDGTRLSIL.

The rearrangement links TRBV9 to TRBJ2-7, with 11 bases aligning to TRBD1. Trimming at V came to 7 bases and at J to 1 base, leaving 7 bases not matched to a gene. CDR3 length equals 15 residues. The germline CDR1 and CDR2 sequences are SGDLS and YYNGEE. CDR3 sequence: CASSWGTGGSYEQYF. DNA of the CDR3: TGTGCCAGCTCCTGGGGGACAGGGGGTTCCTACGAGCAGTACTTC.

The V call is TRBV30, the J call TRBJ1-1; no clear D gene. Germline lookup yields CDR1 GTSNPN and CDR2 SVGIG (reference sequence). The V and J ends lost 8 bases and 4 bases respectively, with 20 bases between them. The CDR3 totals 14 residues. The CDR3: CARSEVKGSTEAFF. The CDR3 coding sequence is TGTGCCAGATCGGAGGTAAAAGGGAGCACTGAAGCTTTCTTT.

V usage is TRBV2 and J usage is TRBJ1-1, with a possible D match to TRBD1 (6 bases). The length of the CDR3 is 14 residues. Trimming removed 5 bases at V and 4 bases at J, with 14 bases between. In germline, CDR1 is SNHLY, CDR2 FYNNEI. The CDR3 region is CASSWSGDTTEAFF. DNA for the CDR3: TGTGCCAGCAGTTGGTCCGGGGACACCACTGAAGCTTTCTTT.

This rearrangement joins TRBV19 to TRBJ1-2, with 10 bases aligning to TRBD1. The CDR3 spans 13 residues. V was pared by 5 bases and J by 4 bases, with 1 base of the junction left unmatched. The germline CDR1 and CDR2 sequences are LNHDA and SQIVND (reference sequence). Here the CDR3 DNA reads TGTGCCAGTAGTGGGACAGGGGCCTATGGCTACACCTTC. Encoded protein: CASSGTGAYGYTF.

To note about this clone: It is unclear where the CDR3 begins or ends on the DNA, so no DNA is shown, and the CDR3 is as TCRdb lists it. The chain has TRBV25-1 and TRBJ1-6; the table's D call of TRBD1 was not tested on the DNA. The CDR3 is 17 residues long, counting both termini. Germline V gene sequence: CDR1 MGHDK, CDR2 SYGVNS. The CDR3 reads CASSSSSDSSYNSPLHF.

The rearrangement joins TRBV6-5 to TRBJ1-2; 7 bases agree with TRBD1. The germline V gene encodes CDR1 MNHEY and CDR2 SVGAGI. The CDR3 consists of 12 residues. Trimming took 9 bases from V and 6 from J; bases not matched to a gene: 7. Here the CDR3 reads CASAQGKDGYTF. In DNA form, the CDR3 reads TGTGCCAGTGCACAGGGGAAGGATGGCTACACCTTC.

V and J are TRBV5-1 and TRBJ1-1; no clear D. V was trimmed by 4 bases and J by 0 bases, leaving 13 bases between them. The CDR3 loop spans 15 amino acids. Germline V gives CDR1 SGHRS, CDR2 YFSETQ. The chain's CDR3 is CASSATRALNTEAFF. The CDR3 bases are TGCGCCAGCAGCGCCACGAGGGCCCTGAACACTGAAGCTTTCTTT.